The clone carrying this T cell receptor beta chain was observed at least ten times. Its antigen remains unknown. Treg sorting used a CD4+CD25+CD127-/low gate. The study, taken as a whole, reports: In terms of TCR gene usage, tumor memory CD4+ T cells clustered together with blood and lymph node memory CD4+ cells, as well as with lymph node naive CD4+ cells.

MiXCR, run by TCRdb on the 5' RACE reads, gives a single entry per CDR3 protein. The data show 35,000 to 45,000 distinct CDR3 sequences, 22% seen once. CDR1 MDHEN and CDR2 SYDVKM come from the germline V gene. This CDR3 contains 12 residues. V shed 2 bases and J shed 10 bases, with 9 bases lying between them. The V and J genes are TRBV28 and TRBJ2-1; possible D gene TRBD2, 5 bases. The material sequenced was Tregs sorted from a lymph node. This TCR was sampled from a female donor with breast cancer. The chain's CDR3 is CASSLEGHEQFF. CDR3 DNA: TGTGCCAGCAGTTTAGAGGGTCACGAGCAGTTCTTC.